Following are 4 T cell receptor beta chains from one sample sequenced in a study of blood T cells in healthy people across ages. Sample-barcoded 5' priming and a J-beta primer mix drove a second PCR of 7 to 11 cycles. Each CDR3 protein gets one entry after TCRdb re-called the 5' RACE reads with MiXCR. The sample carries 600,000 to 850,000 distinct CDR3 sequences, just under 25% recorded once. The same sample was also studied in work on T cells of mothers and their children.

The sequenced sample was blood. These receptors originate from a boy between 10 and 17 years old in good health.

This clonotype has a handful of counts. The chain has TRBV9 and TRBJ2-1, with TRBD1 as a possible D gene (6 bases). CDR1 is SGDLS and CDR2 is YYNGEE in the germline V gene. Deletions cut 0 bases from V and 2 bases from J, with 9 bases between. CDR3 length: 15 amino acids. Here the CDR3 reads CASSVGEGAYNEQFF. The CDR3 nucleotides read TGTGCCAGCAGCGTAGGAGAGGGGGCCTACAATGAGCAGTTCTTC. Together with reference TRBV9 and TRBJ2-1, the CDR3 gives the full variable domain: DSGVTQTPKHLITATGQRVTLRCSPRSGDLSVYWYQQSLDQGLQFLIQYYNGEERAKGNILERFSAQQFPDLHSELNLSSLELGDSALYFCASSVGEGAYNEQFFGPGTRLTVL.

With regard to this clonotype: At one end, the junction sequence differs from germline, possibly due to a read error. The J gene is TRBJ2-3, the V gene TRBV15; 11 bases match TRBD2. This CDR3 is built from 15 residues. The germline gives CDR1 LNHNV, CDR2 YYDKDF (reference sequence). DNA of the CDR3: TGTGCCGCCAGCAGATCTAGCGGGGGGACCTATACGCAGTATTTT. It encodes CAASRSSGGTYTQYF.

A few counts support this clonotype. The V and J genes are TRBV12-3 or TRBV12-4 and TRBJ2-2, with D uncertain. V lost 3 bases and J 2 bases, leaving 10 bases between the germline ends. The length of the CDR3 is 15 residues. The CDR3 DNA is TGTGCCAGCAGTTTTAGGCAGTTTAACACCGGGGAGCTGTTTTTT. It specifies CASSFRQFNTGELFF.

This rearrangement joins TRBV2 to TRBJ2-7, with D hard to call. CDR3 length: 16 amino acids. CDR1 SNHLY and CDR2 FYNNEI come from the germline V gene. V lost 6 bases, J lost 2 bases, and 20 bases lay in between. CDR3 DNA sequence: TGTGCCAGCAGCGCCGGTCTGACGGGCCTCGCCTACGAGCAGTACTTC. This encodes CASSAGLTGLAYEQYF.